This T cell receptor beta chain was obtained from a study of cytomegalovirus exposure and HLA in healthy donors. Across the whole study: Early released data comprised 80 million to 100 million unique TCRs from HLA-typed donors. Genetic ancestry analysis placed more than 80% of the 398 donors that were genotyped in the Caucasian-associated cluster.

General study findings and limits: A later analysis reportedly found fewer N-insertions in an Asian-associated ancestry cluster than the approximately 730-donor mean.

V lost 3 bases and J 1 base, leaving 11 bases between the germline ends. The V gene's germline CDR1 is SEHNR and CDR2 FQNEAQ (reference sequence). CDR3 length equals 15 residues. Comment on this clone: Antigen unknown.

The study sampled nominally healthy donors, though unrecorded immune exposures were likely. PCR employed 60 Vbeta and 13 Jbeta primers. Assay used: immunoSEQ multiplex PCR; TCRdb lists only in-frame clones, some missing. Seen here are more than 85,000 clones, 65% to 80% observed once, and the top ten hold roughly 16%. The sample taken for sequencing was PBMCs. J is TRBJ2-3 and V is TRBV7-9; tentatively, D is TRBD2 (5 bases). The receptor was derived from a woman in her 50s in good health and CMV-seropositive. The CDR3 DNA reads TGTGCCAGCAGCTTGAAAGGGCGGGGCACAGATACGCAGTATTTT. It is translated as CASSLKGRGTDTQYF.